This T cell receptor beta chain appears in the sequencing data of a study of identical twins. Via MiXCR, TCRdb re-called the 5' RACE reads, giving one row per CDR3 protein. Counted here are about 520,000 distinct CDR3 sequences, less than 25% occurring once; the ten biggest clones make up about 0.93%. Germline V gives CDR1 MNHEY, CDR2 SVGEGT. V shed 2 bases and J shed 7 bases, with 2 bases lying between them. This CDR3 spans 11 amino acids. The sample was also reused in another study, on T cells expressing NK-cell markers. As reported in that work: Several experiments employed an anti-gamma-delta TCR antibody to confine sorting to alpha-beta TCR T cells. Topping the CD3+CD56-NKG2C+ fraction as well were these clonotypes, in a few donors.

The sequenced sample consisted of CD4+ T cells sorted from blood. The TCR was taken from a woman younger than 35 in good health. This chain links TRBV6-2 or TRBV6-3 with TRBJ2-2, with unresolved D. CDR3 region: CASSYLGELFF. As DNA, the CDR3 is TGTGCCAGCAGTTACCTCGGGGAGCTGTTTTTT.